The 9 T cell receptor beta chains presented below share a single source sample, sequenced in a study of T cell responses to AZD1222 COVID-19 vaccine. The table came from immunoSEQ multiplex PCR; TCRdb's copy has only in-frame clones and leaves some out. This repertoire shows about 57,000 clones, less than 90% found once; its top ten account for roughly a fifth. Sample: peripheral blood, taken on day 0 of AZD1222 vaccination. The receptor set was obtained from an adult in good health.

The J gene is TRBJ1-1, the V gene TRBV6-1, with D unresolved. Germline-derived CDR1 and CDR2 are MNHNS and SASEGT. This CDR3 has 15 amino acids. Trimming removed 3 bases at V and 1 base at J, with 12 bases between. Here the CDR3 reads CASSDRRQANTEAFF. The CDR3 nucleotides read TGTGCCAGCAGTGATCGTAGGCAGGCGAACACTGAAGCTTTCTTT.

Regarding this clone: Other DNA sequences in this specimen translate into the identical CDR3. This chain links TRBV24-1 with TRBJ2-2; D is uncertain. Trimming shortened V by 0 bases and J by 5 bases, and 9 bases separated the two germline ends. The CDR3 covers 15 residues. Looked up from germline, CDR1 is KGHDR and CDR2 is SFDVKD. CDR3 amino acids: CATSDLQDGTGELFF. CDR3 in DNA: TGTGCCACCAGTGATTTGCAGGACGGTACCGGGGAGCTGTTTTTT.

J is TRBJ1-4 and V is TRBV19, with 8 bases that match TRBD1. This CDR3 has 15 amino acids. From germline, CDR1 is LNHDA and CDR2 SQIVND (reference sequence). J was trimmed by 5 bases and V by 3 bases; bases with no gene match: 5. CDR3 protein: CASSITGGRNEKLFF. The CDR3 DNA is TGTGCCAGTAGTATCACAGGGGGACGGAATGAAAAACTGTTTTTT.

CDR3 sequence (DNA): TGCGCCAGCAGCTTGGTTGGTAGCGGGGGCCTGAACACCGGGGAGCTGTTTTTT. Amino acid sequence: CASSLVGSGGLNTGELFF. The genes are TRBV5-1 and TRBJ2-2; 9 bases line up with TRBD2. The trim removed 0 bases at V and 1 base at J, leaving 7 bases unmatched. CDR1 is SGHRS, CDR2 YFSETQ, per germline. This CDR3 region has 18 residues.

The CDR3 DNA is TGTGCCAGCTCACCCCTCACGTCGCAGGGTCACTCACCCCTCCACTTT. It yields the protein CASSPLTSQGHSPLHF. This rearrangement joins TRBV18 to TRBJ1-6; a possible D gene is TRBD1 (5 bases). The CDR3 is 16 residues long. Germline CDR1 KGHSH, CDR2 LQKENI. V was shortened by 3 bases and J by 10 bases, with 19 bases between the two germline ends.

The V gene is TRBV7-6, the J gene TRBJ2-2, with 8 bases identical to TRBD1. The CDR3 is 16 amino acids. V gave up 5 bases and J gave up 6 bases; unmatched junction bases: 11. The germline gives CDR1 SGHVS, CDR2 FNYEAQ. CDR3 residues: CASSPRPDRGAGELFF. As DNA, the CDR3 is TGTGCCAGCAGCCCCCGGCCTGACAGGGGCGCCGGGGAGCTGTTTTTT.

The sample holds a few counts of this clone. The rearrangement uses TRBV10-3 and TRBJ1-1; tentative D call: TRBD1 (5 bases). The CDR3 runs to 14 residues. Germline lookup yields CDR1 ENHRY and CDR2 SYGVKD. V lost 8 bases to trimming and J lost 5 bases, with 18 bases between them. CDR3 DNA: TGTGCCATCGAAAGCAGGGAGGGTGGGACTGAAGCTTTCTTT. This sequence encodes CAIESREGGTEAFF.

This clone was seen only once. At one end the junction does not follow the germline gene, possibly because of a read error. This chain connects TRBV7-7 to TRBJ2-7, with no clear D. The CDR3 has 15 residues. Germline V gene lookup returns CDR1 SSHAT and CDR2 FNYEAQ (reference sequence). Here the CDR3 reads CASSLRVLPLYEQYF. CDR3 coding DNA: TGTGCTAGCAGCTTACGAGTCTTACCCCTTTACGAGCAGTACTTC.

V usage is TRBV7-2 and J usage is TRBJ2-3, with 11 bases fitting TRBD2. The V gene end was trimmed by 5 bases and the J gene end by 6 bases; junction bases not matched to a gene: 10. Per germline, CDR1 SGHTA and CDR2 FQGNSA. The CDR3 has 16 amino acids. CDR3 DNA sequence: TGTGCCAGCAGCCTTATAGCGGGGGGGGCCTTGGATACGCAGTATTTT. It is translated as CASSLIAGGALDTQYF.